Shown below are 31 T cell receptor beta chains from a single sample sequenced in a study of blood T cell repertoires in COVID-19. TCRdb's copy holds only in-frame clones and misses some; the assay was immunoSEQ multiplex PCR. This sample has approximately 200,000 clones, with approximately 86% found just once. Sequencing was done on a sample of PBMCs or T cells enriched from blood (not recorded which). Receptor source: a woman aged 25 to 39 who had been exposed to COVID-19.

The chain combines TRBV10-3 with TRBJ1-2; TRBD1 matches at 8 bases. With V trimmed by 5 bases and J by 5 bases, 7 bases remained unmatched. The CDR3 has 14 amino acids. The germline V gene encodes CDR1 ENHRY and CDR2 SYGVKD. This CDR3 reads CAISSGDRIYGYTF. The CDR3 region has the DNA TGTGCCATCAGTTCGGGGGACAGGATTTATGGCTACACCTTC.

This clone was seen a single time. The CDR3 DNA sequence: TGTGCCAGCAGTGACCCAGGGACAGGGAGGGATACGCAGTATTTT. Protein sequence: CASSDPGTGRDTQYF. The genes are TRBV25-1 and TRBJ2-3; 9 bases align to TRBD1. Losses at the gene ends were 3 bases for V and 6 bases for J; bases not matched to a gene: 7. The CDR3 totals 15 residues. In germline, CDR1 is MGHDK, CDR2 SYGVNS.

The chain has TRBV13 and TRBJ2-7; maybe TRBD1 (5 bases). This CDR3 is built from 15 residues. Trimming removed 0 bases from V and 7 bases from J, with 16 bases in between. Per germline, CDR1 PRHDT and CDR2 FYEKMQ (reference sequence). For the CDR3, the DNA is TGTGCCAGCAGCTTAGGAGGCAGGGCCTTAGAGGAGCAGTACTTC. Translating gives CASSLGGRALEEQYF.

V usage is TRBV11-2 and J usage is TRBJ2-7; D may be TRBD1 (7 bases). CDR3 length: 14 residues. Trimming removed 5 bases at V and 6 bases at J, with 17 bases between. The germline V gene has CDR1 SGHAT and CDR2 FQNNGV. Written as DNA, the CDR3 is TGTGCCAGCAGCCAGCGACAGGGAGGCGGCGAGCAGTACTTC. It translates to CASSQRQGGGEQYF.

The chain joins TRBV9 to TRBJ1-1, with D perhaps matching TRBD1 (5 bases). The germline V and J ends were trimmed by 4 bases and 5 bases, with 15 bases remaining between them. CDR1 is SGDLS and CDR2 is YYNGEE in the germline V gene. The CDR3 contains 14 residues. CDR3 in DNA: TGTGCCAGCAGCCCAGGGCCTGGGGATACTGAAGCTTTCTTT. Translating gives CASSPGPGDTEAFF.

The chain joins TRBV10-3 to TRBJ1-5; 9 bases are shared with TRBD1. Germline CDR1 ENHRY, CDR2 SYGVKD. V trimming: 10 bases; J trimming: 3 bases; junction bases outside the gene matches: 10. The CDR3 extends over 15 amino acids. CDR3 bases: TGTGCCACCACACCCGGGACAGGGAACAATCAGCCCCAGCATTTT. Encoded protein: CATTPGTGNNQPQHF.

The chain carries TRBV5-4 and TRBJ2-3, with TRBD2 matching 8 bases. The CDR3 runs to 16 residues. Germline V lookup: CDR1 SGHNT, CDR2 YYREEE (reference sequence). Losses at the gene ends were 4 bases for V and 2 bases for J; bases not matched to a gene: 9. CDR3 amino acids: CASSPGVAGNTDTQYF. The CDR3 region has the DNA TGTGCCAGCAGCCCGGGGGTAGCGGGGAACACAGATACGCAGTATTTT.

CDR3 nucleotide sequence: TGTGCCAGCTCACCAGTAGCGGGGGGGCCCCACAATGAGCAGTTCTTC. This codes for CASSPVAGGPHNEQFF. The rearrangement links TRBV18 to TRBJ2-1; TRBD2 aligns across 11 bases. The CDR3 totals 16 residues. Germline V gene data show CDR1 as KGHSH and CDR2 as LQKENI. With V trimmed by 2 bases and J by 5 bases, 5 bases remained unmatched.

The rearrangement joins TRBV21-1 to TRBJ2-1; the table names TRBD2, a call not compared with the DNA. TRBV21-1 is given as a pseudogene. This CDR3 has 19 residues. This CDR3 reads CASSKLGFGGLAVYNEQFF. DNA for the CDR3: TGTGCCAGCAGCAAATTAGGTTTTGGAGGGCTAGCGGTATACAATGAGCAGTTCTTC.

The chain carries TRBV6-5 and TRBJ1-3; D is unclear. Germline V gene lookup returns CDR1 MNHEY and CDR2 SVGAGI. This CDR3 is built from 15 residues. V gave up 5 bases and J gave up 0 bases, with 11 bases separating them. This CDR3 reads CASSKTPGSGNTIYF. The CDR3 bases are TGTGCCAGCAGTAAGACACCTGGCTCTGGAAACACCATATATTTT.

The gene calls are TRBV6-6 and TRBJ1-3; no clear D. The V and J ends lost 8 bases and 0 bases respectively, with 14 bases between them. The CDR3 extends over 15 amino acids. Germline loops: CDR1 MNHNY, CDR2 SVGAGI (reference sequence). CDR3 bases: TGTGCCAGCCGAGGAAGCGAGAGCTCTGGAAACACCATATATTTT. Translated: CASRGSESSGNTIYF.

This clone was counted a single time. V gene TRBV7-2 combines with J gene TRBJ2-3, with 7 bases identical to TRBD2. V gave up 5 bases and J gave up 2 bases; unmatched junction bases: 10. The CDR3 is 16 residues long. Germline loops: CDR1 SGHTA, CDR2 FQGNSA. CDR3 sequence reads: CASSLLGGGTTDTQYF. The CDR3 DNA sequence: TGTGCCAGCAGCCTCTTGGGGGGGGGAACCACAGATACGCAGTATTTT.

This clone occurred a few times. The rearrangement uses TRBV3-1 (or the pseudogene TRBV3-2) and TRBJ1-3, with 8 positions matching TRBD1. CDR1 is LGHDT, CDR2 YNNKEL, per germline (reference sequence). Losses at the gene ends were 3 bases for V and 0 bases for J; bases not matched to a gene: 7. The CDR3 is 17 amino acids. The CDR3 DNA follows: TGTGCCAGCAGCCAGAGGACAGGGATGAGCTCTGGAAACACCATATATTTT. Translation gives CASSQRTGMSSGNTIYF.

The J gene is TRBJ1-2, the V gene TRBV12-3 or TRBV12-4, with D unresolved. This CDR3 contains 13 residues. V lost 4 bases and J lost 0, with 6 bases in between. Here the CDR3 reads CASSSGANYGYTF. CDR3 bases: TGTGCCAGCAGTTCGGGAGCTAACTATGGCTACACCTTC.

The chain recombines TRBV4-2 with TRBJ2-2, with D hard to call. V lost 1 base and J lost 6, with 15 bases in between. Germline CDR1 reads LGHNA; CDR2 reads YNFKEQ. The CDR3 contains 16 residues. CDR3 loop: CASSQAARNSAGELFF. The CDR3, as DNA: TGTGCCAGCAGCCAAGCCGCCCGCAACTCGGCCGGGGAGCTGTTTTTT.

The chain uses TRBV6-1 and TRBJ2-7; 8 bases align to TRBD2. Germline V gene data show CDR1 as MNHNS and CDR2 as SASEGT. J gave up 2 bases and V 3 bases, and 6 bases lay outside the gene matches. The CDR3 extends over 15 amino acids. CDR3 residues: CASSESSGAPYEQYF. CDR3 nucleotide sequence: TGTGCCAGCAGTGAGAGTAGCGGGGCCCCCTACGAGCAGTACTTC.

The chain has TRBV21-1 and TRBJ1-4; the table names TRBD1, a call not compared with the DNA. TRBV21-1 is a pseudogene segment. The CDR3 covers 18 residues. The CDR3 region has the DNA TGTGCCAGCAGCAAAGGACAGGTCGGACGGAGACATAATGAAAAACTGTTTTTT. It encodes CASSKGQVGRRHNEKLFF.

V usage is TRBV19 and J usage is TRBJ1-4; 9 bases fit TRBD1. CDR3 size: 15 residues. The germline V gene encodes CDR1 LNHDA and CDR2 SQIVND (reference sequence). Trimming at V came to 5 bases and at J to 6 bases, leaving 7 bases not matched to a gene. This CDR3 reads CASSSKTGGDEKLFF. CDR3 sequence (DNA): TGTGCCAGTAGTTCGAAAACAGGGGGCGATGAAAAACTGTTTTTT.

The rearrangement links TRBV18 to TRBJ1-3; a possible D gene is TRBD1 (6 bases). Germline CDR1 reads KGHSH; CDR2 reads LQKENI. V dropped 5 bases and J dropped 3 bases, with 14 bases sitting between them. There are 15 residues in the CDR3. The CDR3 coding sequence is TGTGCCAGCTCATCCAACAGGGAATATGGAAACACCATATATTTT. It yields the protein CASSSNREYGNTIYF.

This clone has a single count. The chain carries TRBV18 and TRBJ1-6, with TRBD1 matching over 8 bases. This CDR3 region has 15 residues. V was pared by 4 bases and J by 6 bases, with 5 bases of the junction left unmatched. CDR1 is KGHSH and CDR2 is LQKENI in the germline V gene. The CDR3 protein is CASSLMTGANSPLHF. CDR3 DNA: TGTGCCAGCTCACTCATGACAGGGGCTAATTCACCCCTCCACTTT.

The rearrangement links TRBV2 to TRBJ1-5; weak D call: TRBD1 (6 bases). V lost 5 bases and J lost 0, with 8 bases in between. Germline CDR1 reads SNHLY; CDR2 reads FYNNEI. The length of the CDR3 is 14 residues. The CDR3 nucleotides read TGTGCCAGCAGTCAGGGGTATAGCAATCAGCCCCAGCATTTT. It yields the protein CASSQGYSNQPQHF.

This CDR3 is CASSPGLIRSTDTQYF. CDR3 nucleotide sequence: TGTGCCAGCAGCCCAGGGTTGATAAGAAGCACAGATACGCAGTATTTT. This chain uses TRBV14 with TRBJ2-3, with D possibly TRBD1 on 5 matching bases. Germline V gives CDR1 SGHDN, CDR2 FVKESK. Trimming took 4 bases from V and 0 from J, leaving 14 bases between them. The CDR3 has 16 amino acids.

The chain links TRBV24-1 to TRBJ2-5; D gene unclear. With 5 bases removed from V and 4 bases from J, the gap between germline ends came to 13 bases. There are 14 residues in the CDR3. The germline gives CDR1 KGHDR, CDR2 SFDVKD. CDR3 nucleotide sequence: TGTGCCACCAGTGGCCCTTACGAGCGAGAGACCCAGTACTTC. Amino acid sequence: CATSGPYERETQYF.

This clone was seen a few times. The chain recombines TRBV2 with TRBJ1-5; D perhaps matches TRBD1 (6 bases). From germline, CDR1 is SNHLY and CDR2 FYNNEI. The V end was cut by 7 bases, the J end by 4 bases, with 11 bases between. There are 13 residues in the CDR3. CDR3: CASTIQGNQPQHF. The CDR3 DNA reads TGTGCCAGCACGATCCAGGGGAATCAGCCCCAGCATTTT.

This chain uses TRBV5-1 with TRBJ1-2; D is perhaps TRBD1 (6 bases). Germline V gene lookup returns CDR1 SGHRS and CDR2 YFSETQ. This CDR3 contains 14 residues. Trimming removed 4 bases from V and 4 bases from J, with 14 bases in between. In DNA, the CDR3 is TGCGCCAGCAGCCCCCTTCCACAGGGCTATGGCTACACCTTC. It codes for CASSPLPQGYGYTF.

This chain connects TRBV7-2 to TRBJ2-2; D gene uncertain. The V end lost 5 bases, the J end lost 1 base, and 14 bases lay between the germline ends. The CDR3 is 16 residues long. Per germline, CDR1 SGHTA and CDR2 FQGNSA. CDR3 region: CASSPHSRGNTGELFF. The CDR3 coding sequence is TGTGCCAGCAGCCCCCACTCCCGAGGGAACACCGGGGAGCTGTTTTTT.

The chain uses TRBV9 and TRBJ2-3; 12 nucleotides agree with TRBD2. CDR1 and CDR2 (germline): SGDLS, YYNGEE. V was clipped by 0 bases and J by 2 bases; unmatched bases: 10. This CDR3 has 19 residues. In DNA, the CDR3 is TGTGCCAGCAGCGTAGCCCCCCAACTAGCGGGGGGCTTCACAGATACGCAGTATTTT. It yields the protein CASSVAPQLAGGFTDTQYF. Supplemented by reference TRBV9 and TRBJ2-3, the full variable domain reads DSGVTQTPKHLITATGQRVTLRCSPRSGDLSVYWYQQSLDQGLQFLIQYYNGEERAKGNILERFSAQQFPDLHSELNLSSLELGDSALYFCASSVAPQLAGGFTDTQYFGPGTRLTVL.

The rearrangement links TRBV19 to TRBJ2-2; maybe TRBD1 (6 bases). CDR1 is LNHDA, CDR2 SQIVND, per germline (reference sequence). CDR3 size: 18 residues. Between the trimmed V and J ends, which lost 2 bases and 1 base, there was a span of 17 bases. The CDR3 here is CASSIYNTPGQNTGELFF. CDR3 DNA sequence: TGTGCCAGTAGTATATACAATACCCCGGGACAGAACACCGGGGAGCTGTTTTTT.

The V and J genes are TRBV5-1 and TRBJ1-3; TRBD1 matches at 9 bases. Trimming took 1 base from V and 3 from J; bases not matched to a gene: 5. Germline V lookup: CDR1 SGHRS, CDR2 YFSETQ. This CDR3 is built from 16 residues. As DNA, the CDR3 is TGCGCCAGCAGCTTGACCCACAGGGGGCTTGGAAACACCATATATTTT. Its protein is CASSLTHRGLGNTIYF.

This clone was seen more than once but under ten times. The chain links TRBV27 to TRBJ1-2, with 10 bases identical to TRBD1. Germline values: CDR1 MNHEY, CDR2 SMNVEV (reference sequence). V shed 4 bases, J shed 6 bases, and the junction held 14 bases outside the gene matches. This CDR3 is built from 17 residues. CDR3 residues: CASSSRLRDRGEDGYTF. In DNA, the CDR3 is TGTGCCAGCAGTTCACGACTCCGGGACAGGGGCGAGGATGGCTACACCTTC.

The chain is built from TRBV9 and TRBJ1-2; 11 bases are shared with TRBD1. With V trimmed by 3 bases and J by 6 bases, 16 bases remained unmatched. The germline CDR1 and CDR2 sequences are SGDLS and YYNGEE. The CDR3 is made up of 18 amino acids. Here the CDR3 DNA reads TGTGCCAGCAGCGGAAACCGGGACAGGGGGTTGGGGTTTCATGGCTACACCTTC. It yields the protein CASSGNRDRGLGFHGYTF.